This T cell receptor beta chain was recovered during a study of T cells after yellow fever vaccination. Points from the study as a whole: Peaking faster, on day 5 versus 15, the secondary response was nonetheless weaker. Re-detected after boosting: most primary clones, 96% of CD4 and over 80% of CD8.

The CDR3 sequence is 14 residues long. V shed 5 bases and J 6 bases; nucleotides not matched to a gene: 9. Germline CDR1 and CDR2: MDHEN and SYDVKM. Regarding this clonotype: What it recognizes is unknown.

TCRdb itself ran the 5' RACE reads through MiXCR, one entry per CDR3 protein. The profile covers under 700,000 distinct CDR3 sequences, with less than 20% appearing a single time and 15% to 20% taken by the ten largest. The receptor was isolated from a man aged 18 to 29 who received the YFV17D yellow fever vaccine. This rearrangement joins TRBV28 to TRBJ1-2; TRBD1 matches 7 bases. Source: PBMCs, taken 5 days after the first yellow fever vaccination. The CDR3, as DNA: TGTGCCAGCAGTATCTACGGGACAGCCCATGGCTACACCTTC. It encodes CASSIYGTAHGYTF.